This TCR beta chain was retrieved from a study of OX40 agonist ivuxolimab in advanced cancers. Measured with immunoSEQ multiplex PCR; TCRdb has only the in-frame clones, and not every one. Altogether about 100,000 clones are present, 80% to 95% being singletons, with the ten largest covering about 0.51%. Comment on this clone: The antigen is undetermined.

Study results and limitations: At 0.1 to 3.0 mg/kg, CD4+ and CD8+ blood T cells expanded clonally by week 6. In general, CD8+ T cells held more expanded clones than CD4+ did, on average.

The germline V gene has CDR1 MNHNY and CDR2 SVGAGI (reference sequence). V was pared by 0 bases and J by 3 bases, with 12 bases between. CDR3 length equals 15 residues. The specimen was CD4+ or CD8+ T cells sorted from blood, collected in a trial of the OX40 agonist ivuxolimab. The V gene is TRBV6-6, the J gene TRBJ2-7; the D gene is possibly TRBD2 (5 bases). This clonotype originated in an adult with an advanced solid tumor such as melanoma, head and neck, liver or kidney cancer. This CDR3 is CASSYSGLAYYEQYF. The DNA for the CDR3 is TGTGCCAGCAGTTACTCGGGCCTAGCCTACTACGAGCAGTACTTC.